These 11 T cell receptor beta chains share one sample of origin, sequenced in a study of T cells in Graves' hyperthyroidism and ophthalmopathy. TCR beta CDR3 regions were amplified from RNA. Using the HTBI primer set, a first-round RT-PCR was run on the TCR CDR3. TCRdb called the multiplex PCR reads again in MiXCR, with one record for every CDR3 protein. The sample shows a few hundred thousand distinct CDR3 sequences, about 20% of them seen only once. The sequencing sample was made of blood. The receptor set was obtained from a man aged 25 to 45 with Graves' ophthalmopathy.

This clonotype was detected only a few times. The rearrangement uses TRBV4-1 and TRBJ2-2; tentative D call: TRBD2 (5 bases). The CDR3 extends over 16 amino acids. Trimming cost V 4 bases and J 0 bases, with 12 bases left between them. Germline V lookup: CDR1 MGHRA, CDR2 YSYEKL. CDR3 amino acids: CASSRLATANTGELFF. The CDR3 bases are TGCGCCAGCAGCCGATTAGCGACTGCGAACACCGGGGAGCTGTTTTTT.

This clonotype was seen repeatedly, ten times or more. This sequence joins TRBV6-1 and TRBJ2-3; D remains ambiguous. Germline V gives CDR1 MNHNS, CDR2 SASEGT. The CDR3 covers 15 residues. Trimming removed 10 bases at V and 0 bases at J, with 17 bases between. Here the CDR3 DNA reads TGTGCCACCTCCCCCCTAGGGTCGAGCACAGATACGCAGTATTTT. It is translated as CATSPLGSSTDTQYF.

CDR3 amino acids: CSASRGAANTGELFF. The CDR3 DNA is TGCAGCGCCTCGAGGGGGGCCGCGAACACCGGGGAGCTGTTTTTT. V is TRBV29-1 and J is TRBJ2-2; D is perhaps TRBD1 or TRBD2 (6 bases each). Germline V lookup: CDR1 SQVTM, CDR2 ANQGSEA. The V gene lost 7 bases and the J gene lost 0 bases, with 15 bases spanning the gap. The CDR3 covers 15 residues.

The chain combines TRBV6-5 with TRBJ1-6, with 10 bases lining up with TRBD1. The CDR3 runs to 16 residues. Per the germline V gene, CDR1 is MNHEY and CDR2 is SVGAGI. V lost 0 bases to trimming and J lost 9 bases; unmatched junction nucleotides: 5. The DNA of the CDR3 is TGTGCCAGCAGTTACTCGGGGACAGGGGTTGGTTCACCCCTCCACTTT. Translation: CASSYSGTGVGSPLHF.

This clonotype turned up a few times. The chain joins TRBV7-9 to TRBJ2-3; 8 nucleotides line up with TRBD1. This CDR3 has 16 residues. CDR1 and CDR2 (germline): SEHNR, FQNEAQ (reference sequence). Germline trimming cut 3 bases from V and 1 base from J; bases unmatched to any gene: 6. This CDR3 is CASSLWVTGGTDTQYF. The CDR3 DNA sequence: TGTGCCAGCAGCTTGTGGGTGACAGGGGGCACAGATACGCAGTATTTT.

This chain connects TRBV7-3 to TRBJ2-7; TRBD1 might be the D (6 bases). This CDR3 is 12 amino acids long. With 6 bases removed from V and 2 bases from J, the gap between germline ends came to 8 bases. The germline V gene has CDR1 SGHTA and CDR2 FQGTGA. Here the CDR3 reads CASRDRTYEQYF. CDR3 sequence (DNA): TGTGCCAGCAGGGACAGAACCTACGAGCAGTACTTC. The variable domain in full, completed from reference TRBV7-3 and TRBJ2-7, reads GAGVSQTPSNKVTEKGKYVELRCDPISGHTALYWYRQSLGQGPEFLIYFQGTGAADDSGLPNDRFFAVRPEGSVSTLKIQRTERGDSAVYLCASRDRTYEQYFGPGTRLTVT.

This clonotype has at least ten counts. V is TRBV30 and J is TRBJ2-1; D might be TRBD1 (6 bases). This CDR3 spans 12 amino acids. Trimming left V 8 bases short and J 4 bases short, with 12 bases between. Germline CDR1 reads GTSNPN; CDR2 reads SVGIG (reference sequence). CDR3 in amino acids: CARGKGYNEQFF. Written as DNA, the CDR3 is TGTGCCAGGGGGAAGGGTTACAATGAGCAGTTCTTC.

This clonotype was counted ten times or more. The rearrangement joins TRBV11-3 to TRBJ2-1, with 8 bases matching TRBD2. Unmatched junction bases numbered 8, after V lost 4 bases and J lost 6 bases. The CDR3 loop spans 15 amino acids. The V gene's germline CDR1 is SGHNT and CDR2 YENEEA. As DNA, the CDR3 is TGTGCCAGCAGCTCCGGACTAGCCCGAAGCAATGAGCAGTTCTTC. Protein sequence: CASSSGLARSNEQFF.

The chain carries TRBV20-1 and TRBJ1-6, with 8 bases that match TRBD1. This CDR3 comprises 17 residues. V dropped 1 base and J dropped 11; count of bases not matched to a gene: 16. Germline-derived CDR1 and CDR2 are DFQATT and SNEGSKA (reference sequence). In DNA, the CDR3 is TGCAGTGCTAGAGGCGGACAGGGTCAGGGTAGCAATACACCCCTCCACTTT. Amino acids: CSARGGQGQGSNTPLHF.

V gene TRBV6-2 or TRBV6-3 combines with J gene TRBJ2-7, with 9 positions matching TRBD2. Per the germline V gene, CDR1 is MNHEY and CDR2 is SVGEGT. The CDR3 totals 13 residues. V trimming: 7 bases; J trimming: 3 bases; junction bases outside the gene matches: 4. The CDR3 DNA reads as TGTGCCAGCACACGTAGCGGGAGCTACGAGCAGTACTTC. Residues: CASTRSGSYEQYF.

The sample holds one count of this clonotype. The chain links TRBV24-1 to TRBJ2-7; the D gene could be TRBD1 or TRBD2 (5 bases each). The length of the CDR3 is 13 residues. CDR1 is KGHDR, CDR2 SFDVKD, per germline. Trimming took 3 bases from V and 5 from J, leaving 10 bases between them. The CDR3 DNA reads as TGTGCCACCAGTGATGGGGGTACGGACGAGCAGTACTTC. Protein sequence: CATSDGGTDEQYF.